This record concerns one TCR beta chain sequence. TCRdb itself ran the RT-PCR reads through MiXCR, one entry per CDR3 protein. The sample lists about 700,000 distinct CDR3 sequences; about 15% were seen once. The data are from a study of response to subunit inactivated influenza vaccine. The V and J ends lost 1 base and 2 bases respectively, with 6 bases between them. CDR3 length: 13 amino acids. Germline CDR1 is SGHRS and CDR2 is YFSETQ. This material consisted of PBMCs from blood, taken around 14 days before vaccination. The V gene is TRBV5-1, the J gene TRBJ1-2, with no clear D. This receptor was identified in a man aged 45-60 years who received an inactivated influenza vaccine. CDR3 region: CASSLSKNYGYTF. CDR3 nucleotides: TGCGCCAGCAGCTTGTCAAAGAACTATGGCTACACCTTC.